Following are 6 T cell receptor beta chains from one sample sequenced in a study of T cell responses to AZD1222 COVID-19 vaccine. Using immunoSEQ multiplex PCR, the repertoire was profiled, and TCRdb retains in-frame clones only, with some absent. The repertoire consists of 100,000 to 150,000 clones, with 85% to 90% occurring once and the leading ten covering about a fifth. The input for sequencing was peripheral blood, taken on day 0 of AZD1222 vaccination. These receptors were collected from an adult in good health.

The chain has TRBV2 and TRBJ2-1; unclear D gene. Germline lookup yields CDR1 SNHLY and CDR2 FYNNEI. Trimming pared 4 bases from V and 2 bases from J, leaving 12 bases between. This CDR3 spans 15 amino acids. The CDR3 spells CASSVQKATYNEQFF. The CDR3 nucleotides read TGTGCCAGCAGTGTTCAGAAAGCGACCTACAATGAGCAGTTCTTC.

The chain couples TRBV13 to TRBJ2-2; 11 nucleotides line up with TRBD2. The junction had 9 bases not matched to a gene; V was cut back by 5 bases and J by 4 bases. The CDR3 length is 17 residues. Germline CDR1 reads PRHDT; CDR2 reads FYEKMQ (reference sequence). CDR3 DNA sequence: TGTGCCAGCAGCCGCAGCCCGGGACTAGCGGCCACCGGGGAGCTGTTTTTT. It translates to CASSRSPGLAATGELFF.

Notes on this clone: The sample contains more than one DNA sequence encoding this CDR3. The chain carries TRBV6-2 or TRBV6-3 and TRBJ2-7; D not resolved. The CDR3 length is 11 residues. The germline V gene encodes CDR1 MNHEY and CDR2 SVGEGT. The ends were cut back, 4 bases at V and 4 bases at J, with 5 bases in the middle. The CDR3 reads CASSFRYEQYF. The CDR3 coding sequence is TGTGCCAGCAGTTTCCGTTACGAGCAGTACTTC.

The chain recombines TRBV29-1 with TRBJ1-1; D is unclear. The CDR3 consists of 14 residues. CDR1 is SQVTM and CDR2 is ANQGSEA in the germline V gene. Trimming took 2 bases from V and 1 from J, leaving 11 bases between them. CDR3 DNA sequence: TGCAGCGTTGAAAAGGGCGGATCGAACACTGAAGCTTTCTTT. Translated: CSVEKGGSNTEAFF. The complete variable domain, with remaining parts taken from reference TRBV29-1 and TRBJ1-1, reads SAVISQKPSRDICQRGTSLTIQCQVDSQVTMMFWYRQQPGQSLTLIATANQGSEATYESGFVIDKFPISRPNLTFSTLTVSNMSPEDSSIYLCSVEKGGSNTEAFFGQGTRLTVV.

This clone was observed a few times. The J gene is TRBJ1-5, the V gene TRBV2; unclear D gene. Germline CDR1 SNHLY, CDR2 FYNNEI. Trimming removed 6 bases at V and 4 bases at J, with 10 bases between. This CDR3 contains 13 residues. DNA of the CDR3: TGTGCCAGCAGGGAGCAGGCAAATCAGCCCCAGCATTTT. Translated: CASREQANQPQHF.

J is TRBJ2-1 and V is TRBV30; D possibly corresponds to TRBD1 (6 bases). Germline CDR1 GTSNPN, CDR2 SVGIG (reference sequence). This CDR3 comprises 15 residues. The germline V and J ends were trimmed by 4 bases and 4 bases, with 17 bases remaining between them. CDR3 region: CAWIEGPGAYNEQFF. The DNA for the CDR3 is TGTGCCTGGATCGAGGGGCCAGGGGCTTACAATGAGCAGTTCTTC.